The 23 T cell receptor beta chains below come from one sample, sequenced in a study of cytomegalovirus exposure and HLA in healthy donors. The PCR was carried out with 60 Vbeta primers and 13 Jbeta primers. The repertoire was sequenced with immunoSEQ multiplex PCR; TCRdb's copy has only in-frame clones and lacks some. This sample has 150,000 to 200,000 clones; over 60% occur once, and the top ten carry 1.5% to 2%. The sequencing sample was made of PBMCs. All receptors come from a woman in her 30s in good health and CMV-seronegative.

The V gene is TRBV7-9, the J gene TRBJ2-7, with 9 bases that match TRBD2. The V gene's germline CDR1 is SEHNR and CDR2 FQNEAQ (reference sequence). The CDR3 loop spans 15 amino acids. Losses at the gene ends were 2 bases for V and 2 bases for J; bases not matched to a gene: 4. In DNA, the CDR3 is TGTGCCAGCAGCTTACTGGCGGGAGGGACCTACGAGCAGTACTTC. Amino acids: CASSLLAGGTYEQYF.

This rearrangement joins TRBV2 to TRBJ2-1; TRBD1 might be the D (6 bases). There are 13 residues in the CDR3. The germline V and J ends were trimmed by 7 bases and 8 bases, with 15 bases remaining between them. Germline CDR1 and CDR2: SNHLY and FYNNEI. The CDR3 loop is CASIQGIYDEQFF. As DNA, the CDR3 is TGTGCCAGCATCCAGGGGATTTACGATGAGCAGTTCTTC.

There are a few counts of this clone. Other DNA variants within this sample encode the same CDR3. The V gene is TRBV18, the J gene TRBJ1-1; D perhaps matches TRBD1 (5 bases). The CDR3 runs 13 residues. V was cut by 4 bases and J by 1 base, with 7 bases left in between. CDR1 is KGHSH, CDR2 LQKENI, per germline. The CDR3 bases are TGTGCCAGCTCACTAACAGGGAACACTGAAGCTTTCTTT. Its protein is CASSLTGNTEAFF.

The chain has TRBV11-3 and TRBJ2-2; weak D call: TRBD2 (5 bases). Trimming removed 3 bases from V and 7 bases from J, with 12 bases in between. The CDR3 contains 14 residues. From germline, CDR1 is SGHNT and CDR2 YENEEA. The CDR3 nucleotides are TGTGCCAGCAGCTTTGGCAGGACTGGCGGGGAGCTGTTTTTT. It translates to CASSFGRTGGELFF.

The chain is built from TRBV6-1 and TRBJ1-1; TRBD1 is a possible D gene (5 bases). Trimming shortened V by 2 bases and J by 2 bases, and 15 bases separated the two germline ends. This CDR3 has 16 residues. Germline CDR1 MNHNS, CDR2 SASEGT. CDR3 amino acids: CASSELGGRGNTEAFF. The CDR3 DNA reads as TGTGCCAGCAGTGAATTAGGAGGGAGGGGCAACACTGAAGCTTTCTTT.

The chain couples TRBV2 to TRBJ1-6, with 7 bases matching TRBD1. The J segment lost 6 bases and the V segment lost 6 bases, leaving 8 bases of the junction unmatched. Germline V gene sequence: CDR1 SNHLY, CDR2 FYNNEI. This CDR3 spans 15 amino acids. CDR3 in amino acids: CASSQNRGGNSPLHF. CDR3 nucleotides: TGTGCCAGCAGCCAAAACAGGGGAGGTAATTCACCCCTCCACTTT.

In this sample, this clone turned up a few times. The J gene is TRBJ2-6, the V gene TRBV4-3; 9 bases line up with TRBD1. V lost 1 base to trimming and J lost 2 bases; unmatched junction nucleotides: 3. The germline CDR1 and CDR2 sequences are LGHNA and YSLEER. The CDR3 covers 17 residues. CDR3 loop: CASSQVTGGAGANVLTF. CDR3 DNA sequence: TGCGCCAGCAGCCAAGTAACAGGGGGCGCTGGGGCCAACGTCCTGACTTTC.

The chain recombines TRBV7-2 with TRBJ2-7; D not resolved. This CDR3 spans 14 amino acids. CDR1 is SGHTA and CDR2 is FQGNSA in the germline V gene. Trimming removed 2 bases at V and 5 bases at J, with 13 bases between. The DNA for the CDR3 is TGTGCCAGCAGCTTAAACTCCCGGAGTGACGAGCAGTACTTC. This gives the protein CASSLNSRSDEQYF.

This sequence joins TRBV9 and TRBJ2-7; 11 bases align to TRBD1. Germline lookup yields CDR1 SGDLS and CDR2 YYNGEE. Trimming at V came to 3 bases and at J to 3 bases, leaving 2 bases not matched to a gene. This CDR3 comprises 14 residues. The CDR3 region is CASSAGTGGYEQYF. The CDR3 DNA sequence: TGTGCCAGCAGCGCCGGGACAGGGGGCTACGAGCAGTACTTC.

In nucleotides, the CDR3 is TGTGCCAGCAGTCCCCTCAGCACAGATACGCAGTATTTT. Amino acid sequence: CASSPLSTDTQYF. The chain combines TRBV27 with TRBJ2-3; D unresolved. Germline V gene data show CDR1 as MNHEY and CDR2 as SMNVEV (reference sequence). The V end lost 5 bases, the J end lost 0 bases, and 6 bases lay between the germline ends. The CDR3 sequence is 13 residues long.

V usage is TRBV18 and J usage is TRBJ1-1, with TRBD1 identical over 7 bases. Germline V gene lookup returns CDR1 KGHSH and CDR2 LQKENI. The CDR3 has 16 amino acids. V gave up 0 bases and J gave up 6 bases; unmatched junction bases: 10. CDR3 sequence: CASSPPYDRVEAEAFF. The CDR3 DNA is TGTGCCAGCTCACCACCGTATGACAGGGTGGAGGCTGAAGCTTTCTTT.

V and J are TRBV30 and TRBJ2-3; D unclear. V lost 2 bases, J lost 2 bases, and 8 bases lay in between. From germline, CDR1 is GTSNPN and CDR2 SVGIG (reference sequence). There are 13 residues in the CDR3. CDR3 amino acids: CAWSLTPTDTQYF. The CDR3 DNA sequence: TGTGCCTGGAGTTTGACTCCCACAGATACGCAGTATTTT.

In this sample, this clone turned up once. The chain has TRBV14 and TRBJ1-4; 7 bases line up with TRBD1. This CDR3 region has 12 residues. From germline, CDR1 is SGHDN and CDR2 FVKESK. With 4 bases clipped from V and 12 bases from J, the junction kept 5 bases outside the gene matches. CDR3 DNA sequence: TGTGCCAGCAGCCCATACAGGGGAGAACTGTTTTTT. Its translation is CASSPYRGELFF. The entire variable domain, with the rest obtained from reference TRBV14 and TRBJ1-4, is as follows: EAGVTQFPSHSVIEKGQTVTLRCDPISGHDNLYWYRRVMGKEIKFLLHFVKESKQDESGMPNNRFLAERTGGTYSTLKVQPAELEDSGVYFCASSPYRGELFFGSGTQLSVL.

The chain is built from TRBV9 and TRBJ2-3; D uncertain. Germline CDR1 reads SGDLS; CDR2 reads YYNGEE. V lost 4 bases, J lost 0 bases, and 9 bases lay in between. There are 14 residues in the CDR3. The CDR3 protein is CASSLGASTDTQYF. The DNA of the CDR3 is TGTGCCAGCAGCTTAGGCGCCAGCACAGATACGCAGTATTTT.

In its sample, this clone was seen a few times. The CDR3 DNA is TGTGCCAGCAGTGAACTGGGACTAGAGACCCAGTACTTC. Translating it yields CASSELGLETQYF. The V and J genes are TRBV6-5 and TRBJ2-5; tentative D call: TRBD2 (6 bases). In germline, CDR1 is MNHEY, CDR2 SVGAGI. The CDR3 length is 13 residues. Between the trimmed V and J ends, which lost 5 bases and 4 bases, there was a span of 11 bases.

CDR3: CASSRTGADTQYF. In DNA form, the CDR3 reads TGTGCCAGCAGCCGCACCGGGGCAGATACGCAGTATTTT. The rearrangement joins TRBV6-5 to TRBJ2-3; D perhaps matches TRBD2 (5 bases). The CDR3 is made up of 13 amino acids. Trimming took 6 bases from V and 4 from J, leaving 11 bases between them. The germline gives CDR1 MNHEY, CDR2 SVGAGI.

This chain uses TRBV5-4 with TRBJ2-3, with 9 bases fitting TRBD2. The CDR3 is made up of 15 amino acids. CDR1 is SGHNT, CDR2 YYREEE, per germline (reference sequence). V dropped 2 bases and J dropped 5; count of bases not matched to a gene: 6. The CDR3 region is CASSFRASGEDTQYF. The DNA of the CDR3 is TGTGCCAGCAGCTTTAGGGCTAGCGGGGAAGATACGCAGTATTTT.

This rearrangement joins TRBV20-1 to TRBJ1-4, with a tentative D call TRBD1 (6 bases). The V and J ends lost 6 bases and 4 bases respectively, with 6 bases between them. This CDR3 contains 11 residues. CDR1 and CDR2 (germline): DFQATT, SNEGSKA (reference sequence). CDR3 sequence (DNA): TGCAGTGCCAGGGGTAATGAAAAACTGTTTTTT. This translates into CSARGNEKLFF.

V usage is TRBV6-6 and J usage is TRBJ2-7; tentative D call: TRBD2 (6 bases). From germline, CDR1 is MNHNY and CDR2 SVGAGI (reference sequence). The CDR3 runs 15 residues. Trimming removed 6 bases at V and 0 bases at J, with 15 bases between. The CDR3 sequence is CASSYERADSYEQYF. In DNA, the CDR3 is TGTGCCAGCAGCTACGAGCGGGCGGACTCCTACGAGCAGTACTTC.

The chain employs TRBV28 and TRBJ1-2; 8 nucleotides line up with TRBD1. From germline, CDR1 is MDHEN and CDR2 SYDVKM. V was pared by 3 bases and J by 5 bases, with 8 bases of the junction left unmatched. The CDR3 spans 15 residues. CDR3 in DNA: TGTGCCAGCAGTTTCTCGACAGGGGCGCAGTATGGCTACACCTTC. Translation gives CASSFSTGAQYGYTF.

This chain connects TRBV4-2 to TRBJ2-1; D gene uncertain. This CDR3 has 13 residues. Germline values: CDR1 LGHNA, CDR2 YNFKEQ. V was trimmed by 0 bases and J by 3 bases, leaving 3 bases between them. CDR3 DNA: TGTGCCAGCAGCCAAGACAGCTACAATGAGCAGTTCTTC. It is translated as CASSQDSYNEQFF.

The V and J genes are TRBV28 and TRBJ2-1; possibly TRBD2 for D (6 bases). The CDR3 is made up of 16 amino acids. V lost 6 bases to trimming and J lost 6 bases, with 21 bases between them. Germline V gene lookup returns CDR1 MDHEN and CDR2 SYDVKM. CDR3 nucleotide sequence: TGTGCCAGCAGACCGGAGACTAGTTTCCGAGGCAATGAGCAGTTCTTC. It translates to CASRPETSFRGNEQFF.

V usage is TRBV5-1 and J usage is TRBJ2-3, with 8 bases lining up with TRBD2. Germline V gene data show CDR1 as SGHRS and CDR2 as YFSETQ. The V gene end was trimmed by 4 bases and the J gene end by 4 bases; junction bases not matched to a gene: 8. The CDR3 contains 15 residues. Here the CDR3 reads CASSLRTSPPDTQYF. The CDR3 region has the DNA TGCGCCAGCAGCCTAAGGACTAGCCCTCCAGATACGCAGTATTTT.